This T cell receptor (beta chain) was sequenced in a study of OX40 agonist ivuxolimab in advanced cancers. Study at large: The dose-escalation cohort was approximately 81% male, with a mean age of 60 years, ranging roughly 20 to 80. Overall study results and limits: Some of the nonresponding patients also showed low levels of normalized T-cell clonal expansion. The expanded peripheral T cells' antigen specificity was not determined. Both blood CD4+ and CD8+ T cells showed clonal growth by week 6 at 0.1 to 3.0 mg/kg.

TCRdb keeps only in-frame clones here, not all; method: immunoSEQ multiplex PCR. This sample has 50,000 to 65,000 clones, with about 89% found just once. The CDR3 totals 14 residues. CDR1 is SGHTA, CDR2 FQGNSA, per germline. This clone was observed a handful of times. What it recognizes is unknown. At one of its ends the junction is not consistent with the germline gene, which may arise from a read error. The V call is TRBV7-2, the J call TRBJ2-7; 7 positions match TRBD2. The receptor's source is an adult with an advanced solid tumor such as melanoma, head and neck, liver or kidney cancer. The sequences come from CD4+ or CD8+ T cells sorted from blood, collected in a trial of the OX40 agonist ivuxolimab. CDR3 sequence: CASSLSGDAGVVNF. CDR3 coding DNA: TGTGCCAGCAGCTTAAGCGGGGACGCTGGGGTAGTTAACTTC.